This entry features one T cell receptor (gamma chain) sequence. V lost 0 bases to trimming and J lost 6 bases; unmatched junction nucleotides: 2. Germline V lookup: CDR1 GITISATS, CDR2 ISYDGTV (reference sequence). This CDR3 region has 16 residues. TCRdb re-called clones from the reads using CATT. The sample has 900 to 1,200 gamma-chain clones, 40% to 60% seen once. The data were taken from a study of gamma-delta chains in newborns, infants, children. Overall study: Microbial exposure reportedly drives polyclonal innate γδ T cell expansion after birth.

The sequence was obtained from a child who was a newborn, infant or young child, either healthy, febrile or measles-vaccinated (not recorded which). This sequence joins TRGV9 and TRGJP. The sample consisted of blood. The CDR3 loop reads CALWEVTELGKKIKVF. CDR3 in DNA: TGTGCCTTGTGGGAGGTGACAGAGTTGGGCAAAAAAATCAAGGTATTT.